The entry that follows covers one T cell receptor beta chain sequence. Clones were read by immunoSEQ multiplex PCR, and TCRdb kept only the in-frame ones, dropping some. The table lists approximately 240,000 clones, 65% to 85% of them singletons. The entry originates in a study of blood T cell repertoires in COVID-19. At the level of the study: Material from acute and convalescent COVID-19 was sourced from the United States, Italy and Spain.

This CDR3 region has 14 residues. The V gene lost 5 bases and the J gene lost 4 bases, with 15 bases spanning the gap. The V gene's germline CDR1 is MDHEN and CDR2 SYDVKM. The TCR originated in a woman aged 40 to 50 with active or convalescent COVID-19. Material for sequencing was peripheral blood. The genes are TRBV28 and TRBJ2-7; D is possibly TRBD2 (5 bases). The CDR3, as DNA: TGTGCCAGCAGTCCCCCCGAGGGAAGATACGAGCAGTACTTC. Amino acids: CASSPPEGRYEQYF.